Each of the 9 T cell receptor beta chains below was sequenced from the same sample in a study of blood T cell repertoires in COVID-19. Profiled with immunoSEQ multiplex PCR; TCRdb holds only in-frame clones, not every one. The sample contains roughly 250,000 clones, approximately 80% of which appear only once. The sample taken for sequencing was peripheral blood. The source of these receptors is a woman in her sixties or seventies with active or convalescent COVID-19.

The gene calls are TRBV11-2 and TRBJ2-1; 12 bases align to TRBD2. There are 18 residues in the CDR3. V trimming: 7 bases; J trimming: 7 bases; junction bases outside the gene matches: 17. Germline assignment: CDR1 SGHAT and CDR2 FQNNGV. The CDR3 region has the DNA TGTGCCAGCATCCGGGGACTAGCGGGTCACCCCCCTGGGAATGAGCAGTTCTTC. It is translated as CASIRGLAGHPPGNEQFF.

V is TRBV11-3 and J is TRBJ1-4; 8 bases align to TRBD1. Germline loops: CDR1 SGHNT, CDR2 YENEEA. After removal of 1 base from V and 6 bases from J, the junction contained 7 bases not matched to a gene. CDR3 size: 16 residues. CDR3 loop: CASSLGGGQEDEKLFF. In DNA form, the CDR3 reads TGTGCCAGCAGCTTAGGAGGGGGACAGGAGGATGAAAAACTGTTTTTT.

V and J are TRBV5-1 and TRBJ2-1, with D possibly being TRBD1 (6 bases). The CDR3 runs to 13 residues. Trimming shortened V by 3 bases and J by 4 bases, and 8 bases separated the two germline ends. Germline CDR1 is SGHRS and CDR2 is YFSETQ. Written as DNA, the CDR3 is TGCGCCAGCAGCTCGGACAGTTACAATGAGCAGTTCTTC. It translates to CASSSDSYNEQFF.

The rearrangement links TRBV30 to TRBJ1-3; 8 positions match TRBD1. The V segment lost 4 bases and the J segment 4 bases; nucleotides outside the gene matches: 9. Germline V gene data show CDR1 as GTSNPN and CDR2 as SVGIG (reference sequence). There are 15 residues in the CDR3. The CDR3 sequence: CAWKLRGLVGNTIYF. The CDR3 DNA follows: TGTGCCTGGAAGCTCAGGGGGCTTGTGGGAAACACCATATATTTT.

The chain joins TRBV5-6 to TRBJ1-5; D remains ambiguous. Looked up from germline, CDR1 is SGHDT and CDR2 is YYEEEE. V was trimmed by 0 bases and J by 2 bases, leaving 18 bases between them. This CDR3 spans 18 amino acids. The DNA of the CDR3 is TGTGCCAGCAGCTTGGGGAGGGTTCCTCTTGAGGGCAATCAGCCCCAGCATTTT. This gives the protein CASSLGRVPLEGNQPQHF.

This clone has just one count. The V gene is TRBV7-2, the J gene TRBJ2-3, with a possible D match to TRBD1 (6 bases). CDR1 and CDR2 from the germline V gene are SGHTA and FQGNSA. V shed 5 bases and J shed 11 bases, with 14 bases lying between them. There are 12 residues in the CDR3. The CDR3 here is CASSARGFMQYF. CDR3 bases: TGTGCCAGCAGCGCAAGGGGGTTTATGCAGTATTTT.

In its sample, this clone was seen once. This chain joins TRBV6-6 and TRBJ1-2; 7 bases are shared with TRBD1. The CDR3 has 16 amino acids. CDR1 is MNHNY and CDR2 is SVGAGI in the germline V gene (reference sequence). V gave up 0 bases and J gave up 2 bases; unmatched junction bases: 6. The chain's CDR3 is CASSYSRQGSNYGYTF. The CDR3 DNA follows: TGTGCCAGCAGTTACTCACGACAGGGATCGAACTATGGCTACACCTTC.

The chain recombines TRBV7-9 with TRBJ2-2, with 14 positions matching TRBD2. Trimming at V came to 5 bases and at J to 4 bases, leaving 6 bases not matched to a gene. Germline lookup yields CDR1 SEHNR and CDR2 FQNEAQ (reference sequence). The CDR3 spans 17 residues. CDR3 in amino acids: CASSPGLAGESTGELFF. The CDR3 DNA reads TGTGCCAGCAGCCCGGGACTAGCGGGAGAAAGCACCGGGGAGCTGTTTTTT.

This chain uses TRBV11-3 with TRBJ2-5, with D maybe TRBD2 (5 bases). The germline gives CDR1 SGHNT, CDR2 YENEEA. V lost 5 bases and J lost 3, with 13 bases in between. The CDR3 totals 14 residues. The CDR3 spells CASSRDYPEETQYF. The CDR3, as DNA: TGTGCCAGCAGCCGTGACTACCCAGAAGAGACCCAGTACTTC.